This T cell receptor (beta chain) was profiled in a study of blood T cells in healthy people across ages. This clonotype was seen only a few times. The CDR3 loop spans 14 amino acids. Trimming took 7 bases from V and 0 from J; bases not matched to a gene: 3. Germline V gene lookup returns CDR1 MNHNY and CDR2 SVGAGI (reference sequence). A second PCR, run for about 7 to 11 cycles, used a sample-barcoded 5' primer plus a J-beta primer mix. TCRdb passed the 5' RACE reads through MiXCR, listing each CDR3 protein once. This sample has 1.5 million to 1.8 million distinct CDR3 sequences; 42% occur once, and the top ten carry under 5%.

This sequence joins TRBV6-6 and TRBJ1-2; 9 bases align to TRBD1. The sequence came from a woman aged 18-29 years in good health. Sample: blood. The CDR3, as DNA: TGTGCCAGCACGCGACAGGGGGCTAACTATGGCTACACCTTC. Its translation is CASTRQGANYGYTF.